This T cell receptor beta chain was documented in a study of blood T cell repertoires in COVID-19. For the study at large: Whether acute or convalescent, the COVID-19 samples came from the United States, Italy and Spain. PBMCs, B-cell-depleted T cells, or T cells were the source of the cDNA or gDNA that made up the material.

The J segment lost 4 bases and the V segment lost 0 bases, leaving 3 bases of the junction unmatched. CDR1 LGHNA and CDR2 YSLEER come from the germline V gene. The CDR3 length is 15 residues. Authors' processing steps: By means of reference gene primer amplification, nucleated cell counts were estimated. Using immunoSEQ multiplex PCR, the repertoire was profiled, and TCRdb retains in-frame clones only, with some absent. That table supplies the V and J calls and clone size; D and trimming were determined from the DNA. The sample lists approximately 150,000 clones, about 80% occurring once. The clonotype originates from a woman in her sixties or seventies with acute or convalescent COVID-19. The sequenced sample was peripheral blood. The J gene is TRBJ2-1, the V gene TRBV4-3, with 7 bases identical to TRBD1. The CDR3 sequence is CASSQDRGQYNEQFF. The CDR3 DNA is TGCGCCAGCAGCCAAGACAGGGGACAGTACAATGAGCAGTTCTTC.